The 15 T cell receptor beta chains below all came from one sample that was sequenced in a study of naive and memory T cell subsets. An equimolar mix of two oligonucleotides served as the beta constant-region primer for TRBC1 and TRBC2. Ligated cDNA was amplified by four rounds of PCR with nested alpha and beta constant-region primers and SP2. A single record per CDR3 protein comes from TCRdb applying MiXCR to the UMI-ligation and nested PCR reads. The sample contains 95,000 to 150,000 distinct CDR3 sequences, 35% to 45% of which appear only once. The specimen was central memory CD4+ T cells from blood. Receptors originate from a human donor in good health.

The rearrangement links TRBV4-1 to TRBJ1-6; 9 bases map to TRBD1. The ends lost 1 base at V and 11 bases at J; junction bases unmatched: 9. The CDR3 runs to 16 residues. Germline assignment: CDR1 MGHRA and CDR2 YSYEKL. CDR3: CASSQAPGQGRAPLHF. CDR3 sequence (DNA): TGCGCCAGCAGCCAAGCCCCGGGACAGGGACGGGCACCCCTCCACTTT.

This sequence joins TRBV30 and TRBJ1-5; D not resolved. Trimming removed 1 base from V and 1 base from J, with 5 bases in between. The CDR3 runs to 13 residues. Per germline, CDR1 GTSNPN and CDR2 SVGIG (reference sequence). Here the CDR3 reads CAWSEGSNQPQHF. The DNA of the CDR3 is TGTGCCTGGAGTGAGGGCAGCAATCAGCCCCAGCATTTT. Supplemented by reference TRBV30 and TRBJ1-5, the full variable domain reads SQTIHQWPATLVQPVGSPLSLECTVEGTSNPNLYWYRQAAGRGLQLLFYSVGIGQISSEVPQNLSASRPQDRQFILSSKKLLLSDSGFYLCAWSEGSNQPQHFGDGTRLSIL.

The gene calls are TRBV7-2 and TRBJ1-6; D is ambiguous. Between the trimmed V and J ends, which lost 2 bases and 7 bases, there was a span of 9 bases. Germline V gene data show CDR1 as SGHTA and CDR2 as FQGNSA. The CDR3 length is 14 residues. CDR3 region: CASSLLSGNSPLHF. CDR3 coding DNA: TGTGCCAGCAGCTTACTTTCAGGAAATTCACCCCTCCACTTT.

The V and J genes are TRBV6-5 and TRBJ2-5, with a tentative D call TRBD2 (5 bases). CDR3 length equals 15 residues. The germline gives CDR1 MNHEY, CDR2 SVGAGI. Trimming took off 6 bases at V and 4 bases at J, with 18 bases between the two ends. The CDR3 DNA follows: TGTGCCAGCAGAACTACCCGGGATCCACCAGAGACCCAGTACTTC. Its protein is CASRTTRDPPETQYF.

The chain has TRBV7-9 and TRBJ1-2; 7 positions agree with TRBD1. The CDR3 consists of 13 residues. Germline trimming cut 4 bases from V and 6 bases from J; bases unmatched to any gene: 5. CDR1 is SEHNR, CDR2 FQNEAQ, per germline (reference sequence). In DNA, the CDR3 is TGTGCCAGCAGCTGGGGGACAGACGATGGCTACACCTTC. Encoded protein: CASSWGTDDGYTF.

V gene TRBV29-1 combines with J gene TRBJ2-1, with TRBD1 as a possible D gene (6 bases). V was clipped by 6 bases and J by 8 bases, with 20 bases between them. In germline, CDR1 is SQVTM, CDR2 ANQGSEA. The CDR3 loop spans 14 amino acids. The CDR3 is CSVEKAAGDYEQFF. CDR3 DNA: TGCAGCGTCGAGAAGGCGGCAGGGGATTATGAGCAGTTCTTC.

This chain links TRBV3-1 with TRBJ2-5, with 12 bases identical to TRBD1. The CDR3 covers 16 residues. Per germline, CDR1 LGHDT and CDR2 YNNKEL (reference sequence). Losses at the gene ends were 4 bases for V and 3 bases for J; bases not matched to a gene: 6. The CDR3 loop reads CASSRPGTGGKETQYF. Written as DNA, the CDR3 is TGTGCCAGCAGCCGACCCGGGACAGGGGGCAAAGAGACCCAGTACTTC.

The V and J genes are TRBV7-2 and TRBJ2-7, with D unresolved. The V gene's germline CDR1 is SGHTA and CDR2 FQGNSA. V lost 5 bases to trimming and J lost 6 bases, with 8 bases between them. This CDR3 has 11 amino acids. The CDR3 DNA reads TGTGCCAGCAGCCCCTCCATCGAGCAGTACTTC. Protein: CASSPSIEQYF.

V usage is TRBV20-1 and J usage is TRBJ2-7; D uncertain. The V end lost 0 bases, the J end lost 2 bases, and 11 bases lay between the germline ends. Germline V lookup: CDR1 DFQATT, CDR2 SNEGSKA (reference sequence). The CDR3 loop spans 14 amino acids. For the CDR3, the DNA is TGCAGTGCTAGAGATGGCCACGGAGCCTACGAGCAGTACTTC. As protein: CSARDGHGAYEQYF.

The V gene is TRBV20-1, the J gene TRBJ2-7; D is perhaps TRBD2 (6 bases). The CDR3 spans 13 residues. Trimming shortened V by 6 bases and J by 2 bases, and 14 bases separated the two germline ends. Per germline, CDR1 DFQATT and CDR2 SNEGSKA (reference sequence). As DNA, the CDR3 is TGCAGTGCCCCCGGGGAGGCCCCCTACGAGCAGTACTTC. It yields the protein CSAPGEAPYEQYF.

Only a few counts were recorded for this clonotype. The chain couples TRBV11-2 to TRBJ2-1, with unresolved D. Germline CDR1 reads SGHAT; CDR2 reads FQNNGV. The ends were cut back, 5 bases at V and 3 bases at J, with 29 bases in the middle. This CDR3 has 20 amino acids. The CDR3 nucleotides are TGTGCCAGCAGCCCTAGGCCCCCCAGGTTGGCGGTACTGGGCTACAATGAGCAGTTCTTC. Residues: CASSPRPPRLAVLGYNEQFF.

The rearrangement joins TRBV10-3 to TRBJ2-3, with a possible D match to TRBD1 (5 bases). CDR1 is ENHRY, CDR2 SYGVKD, per germline. The germline V and J ends were trimmed by 9 bases and 1 base, with 14 bases remaining between them. CDR3 size: 14 residues. This CDR3 is CAIKGAFRTDTQYF. CDR3 coding DNA: TGTGCCATAAAAGGGGCCTTTCGCACAGATACGCAGTATTTT.

J is TRBJ2-7 and V is TRBV5-4; tentatively, D is TRBD1 (6 bases). The CDR3 runs 15 residues. Trimming stripped 9 bases from V and 1 base from J, with 20 bases between. The germline V gene has CDR1 SGHNT and CDR2 YYREEE (reference sequence). The CDR3 protein is CATNMEQGKSYEQYF. DNA of the CDR3: TGTGCCACCAATATGGAGCAGGGGAAGTCCTACGAGCAGTACTTC.

The genes are TRBV7-9 and TRBJ1-1; no definite D call. Germline assignment: CDR1 SEHNR and CDR2 FQNEAQ (reference sequence). With 0 bases removed from V and 8 bases from J, the gap between germline ends came to 16 bases. The CDR3 extends over 15 amino acids. In DNA, the CDR3 is TGTGCCAGCAGCTTAGCCGCGACATCGGAGAGGGAAGCTTTCTTT. It is translated as CASSLAATSEREAFF.

A few counts support this clonotype. The chain is built from TRBV6-5 and TRBJ2-7, with D possibly being TRBD1 (6 bases). The ends were cut back, 7 bases at V and 2 bases at J, with 12 bases in the middle. The CDR3 has 13 amino acids. Germline V CDR1 and CDR2: MNHEY, SVGAGI. The CDR3 DNA reads TGTGCCAGCAAGGGACACAACACCTACGAGCAGTACTTC. Protein sequence: CASKGHNTYEQYF.